The clone carrying this T cell receptor beta chain showed up just a few times. The antigen remains unidentified. V lost 6 bases, J lost 4 bases, and 19 bases lay in between. CDR3 length: 14 residues. Germline-derived CDR1 and CDR2 are DFQATT and SNEGSKA (reference sequence). TCRdb called the PCR reads again in MiXCR, with one record for every CDR3 protein. The table includes more than 450,000 distinct CDR3 sequences, approximately 25% detected once. Each library that profiled naive CD8 cells came from approximately 20,000 to 1,000,000 sorted cells with 10%, 30% or 50% RNA. Sorting selected naive CD8 T cells with a CD8+CD4-CCR7+CD45RA+ phenotype. This entry belongs to a study of molecular identifiers for immune sequencing clone quantification. General study findings and limits: Spiked Jurkat TCR RNA equivalent to one cell reportedly surfaced among approximately 990,000 naive cells. Over 97% of effector molecules, but under 1% in naive cells, were held by clones with more than 20 RNA copies.

The source of this sequence is a human donor in good health. Some libraries in this study had Jurkat cell RNA spiked in. The sequencing input was naive CD8+ T cells from blood, with Jurkat cell RNA spiked in. The subset is: FACS-sorted CD8+CD4-CCR7+CD45RA+ naive T cells. The V and J genes are TRBV20-1 and TRBJ2-7; D gene uncertain. The CDR3 bases are TGCAGTGCCCGTGTTTTGGGGATCCTATACGAGCAGTACTTC. This sequence encodes CSARVLGILYEQYF.